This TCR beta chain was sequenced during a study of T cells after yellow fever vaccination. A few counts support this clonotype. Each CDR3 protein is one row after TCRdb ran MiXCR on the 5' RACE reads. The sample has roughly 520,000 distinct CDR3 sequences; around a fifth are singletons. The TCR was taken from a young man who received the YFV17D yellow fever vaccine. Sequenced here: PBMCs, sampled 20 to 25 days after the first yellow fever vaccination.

The DNA for the CDR3 is TGTGCCAGCAGCCAAGGGAGCCGGGTTCTAGGGCAGTACTTC. Translated: CASSQGSRVLGQYF. J is TRBJ2-7 and V is TRBV3-1; D unclear. V gave up 1 base and J gave up 9 bases, with 16 bases separating them. This CDR3 spans 14 amino acids. Germline V gene sequence: CDR1 LGHDT, CDR2 YNNKEL (reference sequence).